The sequence of this TCR beta chain was determined in a study of control samples from healthy donors and cancer patients. The CDR3 runs to 13 residues. V lost 4 bases to trimming and J lost 7 bases, with 11 bases between them. Looked up from germline, CDR1 is LGHDT and CDR2 is YNNKEL (reference sequence). TCRdb's copy holds only in-frame clones and misses some; the assay was immunoSEQ multiplex PCR. Among fewer than 300,000 clones listed, roughly 87% were seen once. This clone was seen a handful of times. The genes are TRBV3-1 (or the pseudogene TRBV3-2) and TRBJ2-1; D perhaps matches TRBD2 (5 bases). The receptor was isolated from an older woman with lung cancer. Sequences were obtained from PBMCs. The CDR3 sequence is CASSPNWENEQFF. In DNA form, the CDR3 reads TGTGCCAGCAGCCCCAACTGGGAGAATGAGCAGTTCTTC.